The T cell receptor (beta chain) described here comes from a study of OX40 agonist ivuxolimab in advanced cancers. Here immunoSEQ multiplex PCR was the method, and the copy in TCRdb shows in-frame clones only, minus some. The table records tens of thousands of clones, around 85% of them present only once. General study points: Among the lowest peripheral clonal expansion occurred in 0.1-3.0 mg/kg partial responders. At doses 0.1 to 3.0 mg/kg, CD4+ and CD8+ clones expanded.

Per the germline V gene, CDR1 is MNHNY and CDR2 is SVGAGI (reference sequence). Trimming took off 6 bases at V and 1 base at J, with 4 bases between the two ends. The CDR3 is 12 amino acids. This clone turned up a few times. Its antigen is unknown. This TCR was sampled from an adult with an advanced solid tumor such as melanoma, head and neck, liver or kidney cancer. Sequenced here: CD4+ or CD8+ T cells sorted from blood, sampled in a trial of the OX40 agonist ivuxolimab. The gene calls are TRBV6-6 and TRBJ1-5; D uncertain. The CDR3 DNA reads TGTGCCAGCAGAGGAAGCAATCAGCCCCAGCATTTT. Translated: CASRGSNQPQHF.